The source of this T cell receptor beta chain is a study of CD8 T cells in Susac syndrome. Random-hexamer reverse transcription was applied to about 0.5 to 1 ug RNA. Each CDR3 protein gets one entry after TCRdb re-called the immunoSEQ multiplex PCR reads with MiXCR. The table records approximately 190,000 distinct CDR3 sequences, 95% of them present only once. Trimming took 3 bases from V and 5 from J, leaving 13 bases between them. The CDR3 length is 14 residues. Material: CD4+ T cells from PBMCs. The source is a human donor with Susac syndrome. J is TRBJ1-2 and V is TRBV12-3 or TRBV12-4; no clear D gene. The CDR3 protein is CASSFGRAVYGYTF. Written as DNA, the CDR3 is TGTGCCAGCAGTTTTGGAAGGGCGGTATATGGCTACACCTTC.